The sequence of this TCR beta chain was determined in a study of vaccination effects on CD4 cells after COVID-19. The wider study: Each participant was administered two doses of either the BNT162b2 or the mRNA-1273 vaccine.

Per germline, CDR1 SEHNR and CDR2 FQNEAQ (reference sequence). The CDR3 totals 16 residues. With V trimmed by 7 bases and J by 4 bases, 12 bases remained unmatched. Profiled with immunoSEQ multiplex PCR; TCRdb holds only in-frame clones, not every one. The table records 55,000 to 90,000 clones, roughly 73% of them present only once. Within the ViraFEST assay, antigen-specific CD4+ T cells underwent expansion with viral peptide pools prior to sequencing. With roughly 9 days of culture completed, CD4+ T cells were isolated. A positive SARS-CoV-2 PCR test fell between March and December 2020. A note on this clone: Its antigen is not known.

The sequences come from CD4+ T cells from PBMCs cultured with HIV peptides, collected before COVID-19 vaccination. Sample subset: HIV-1 Nef peptide pool negative control/reference culture. The TCR originated in a human donor who had a prior SARS-CoV-2 infection. The J gene is TRBJ2-2, the V gene TRBV7-9; 7 bases match TRBD2. CDR3 bases: TGTGCCAGCAAACAGCTCTTGACTAGCAGCACCGGGGAGCTGTTTTTT. Protein sequence: CASKQLLTSSTGELFF.